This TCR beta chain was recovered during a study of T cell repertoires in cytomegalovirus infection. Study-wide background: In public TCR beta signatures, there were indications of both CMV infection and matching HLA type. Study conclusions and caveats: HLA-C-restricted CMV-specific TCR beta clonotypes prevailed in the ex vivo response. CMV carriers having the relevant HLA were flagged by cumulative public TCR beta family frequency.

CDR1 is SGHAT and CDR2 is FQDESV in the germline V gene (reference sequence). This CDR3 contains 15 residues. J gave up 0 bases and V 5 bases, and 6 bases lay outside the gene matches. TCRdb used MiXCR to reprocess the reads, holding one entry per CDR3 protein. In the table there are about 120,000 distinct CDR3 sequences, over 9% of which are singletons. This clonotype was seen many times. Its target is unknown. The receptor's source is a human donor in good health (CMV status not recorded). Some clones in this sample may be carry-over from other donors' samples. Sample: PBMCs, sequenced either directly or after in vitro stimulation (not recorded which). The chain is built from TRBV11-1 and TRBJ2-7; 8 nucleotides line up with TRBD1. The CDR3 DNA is TGTGCCAGCAGCGACCGGGACAGGAGCTCCTACGAGCAGTACTTC. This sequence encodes CASSDRDRSSYEQYF.